A selection of T cell receptor beta chains follows, all from one sample in a study of Ad26.COV2.S vaccination and SARS-CoV-2 variants. Repertoires were generated with immunoSEQ multiplex PCR, while TCRdb's copy carries only in-frame clones and drops some. Here the sample spans about 480,000 clones, roughly 85% being singletons. The sample here was peripheral blood, taken in a trial of Ad26.COV2.S vaccine versus placebo. Every receptor here comes from a person aged 18-60 years who received the Ad26.COV2.S COVID-19 vaccine or a placebo. The CDR3 runs from the conserved cysteine through the conserved F or W. A D gene is named only where the DNA matches it firmly. The size field is filled for only some rows; it gives once, few, many or a size class.

abundance: NA; j_gene: TRBJ1-2; d_gene: NA; v_gene: TRBV11-2; CDR3nt: TGTGCCAGCAGCCATGGCCCCAACTATGGCTACACCTTC; CDR3aa: CASSHGPNYGYTF
abundance: once; j_gene: TRBJ2-7; d_gene: NA; v_gene: TRBV19; CDR3nt: TGTGCCAGTAGTACGTCCACAGGAGGCGAGCAGTACTTC; CDR3aa: CASSTSTGGEQYF
abundance: NA; j_gene: TRBJ2-1; d_gene: NA; v_gene: TRBV6-5; CDR3nt: TGTGCCAGCAGTTCCCGATCAGGGGCGATTAATGAGCAGTTCTTC; CDR3aa: CASSSRSGAINEQFF
abundance: NA; j_gene: TRBJ2-5; d_gene: TRBD2; v_gene: TRBV9; CDR3nt: TGTGCCAGCAGCGTAGGGGGACTAGCGGGACCACGGGAGACCCAGTACTTC; CDR3aa: CASSVGGLAGPRETQYF
abundance: NA; j_gene: TRBJ2-1; d_gene: TRBD1; v_gene: TRBV5-6; CDR3nt: TGTGCCAGCAGCTTGTACAGGGGGTCTTACAATGAGCAGTTCTTC; CDR3aa: CASSLYRGSYNEQFF
abundance: NA; j_gene: TRBJ1-5; d_gene: NA; v_gene: TRBV28; CDR3nt: TGTGCCAGCAGGCTCTCAGCAGCGGATCAGCCCCAGCATTTT; CDR3aa: CASRLSAADQPQHF
abundance: NA; j_gene: TRBJ1-1; d_gene: NA; v_gene: TRBV23-1; CDR3nt: TGCGCCAGCAGTCAATCGGCGGACAGCCCCTCGAACACTGAAGCTTTCTTT; CDR3aa: CASSQSADSPSNTEAFF
abundance: NA; j_gene: TRBJ1-2; d_gene: NA; v_gene: TRBV30; CDR3nt: TGTGCGGTGTCACAGGGCCACTATGGCTACACCTTC; CDR3aa: CAVSQGHYGYTF
abundance: NA; j_gene: TRBJ1-1; d_gene: NA; v_gene: TRBV28; CDR3nt: TGTGCCACCACCACGACCACTGAAGCTTTCTTT; CDR3aa: CATTTTTEAFF
abundance: NA; j_gene: TRBJ2-7; d_gene: TRBD1; v_gene: TRBV10-3; CDR3nt: TGTGCCATCAGGGACAGGGGTTTCGACGAGCAGTACTTC; CDR3aa: CAIRDRGFDEQYF
abundance: once; j_gene: TRBJ2-6; d_gene: NA; v_gene: TRBV5-4; CDR3nt: TGTGCCAGCAGCCCGACGGGGGGGGCCAACGTCCTGACTTTC; CDR3aa: CASSPTGGANVLTF
abundance: NA; j_gene: TRBJ2-2; d_gene: NA; v_gene: TRBV29-1; CDR3nt: TGCAGCGCCACTAGGGGCACCGGGGAGCTGTTTTTT; CDR3aa: CSATRGTGELFF
abundance: NA; j_gene: TRBJ2-5; d_gene: TRBD1; v_gene: TRBV7-2; CDR3nt: TGTGCCAGCAGCTTAGGACAGGGGGGGCGACCGGAGACCCAGTACTTC; CDR3aa: CASSLGQGGRPETQYF
abundance: NA; j_gene: TRBJ1-3; d_gene: NA; v_gene: TRBV28; CDR3nt: TGTGCCAGCAGTTCGGACTACGGCTCTGGAAACACCATATATTTT; CDR3aa: CASSSDYGSGNTIYF
abundance: NA; j_gene: TRBJ2-1; d_gene: TRBD2; v_gene: TRBV28; CDR3nt: TGTGCCAGCAGCAGACTAGCGGTCTACAATGAGCAGTTCTTC; CDR3aa: CASSRLAVYNEQFF
abundance: NA; j_gene: TRBJ2-7; d_gene: TRBD2; v_gene: TRBV5-6; CDR3nt: TGTGCCAGCAGCTCCAGCGGGGGCTACGAGCAGTACTTC; CDR3aa: CASSSSGGYEQYF
abundance: NA; j_gene: TRBJ2-2; d_gene: NA; v_gene: TRBV19; CDR3nt: TGTGCCAGTAGTATGGGGACCGGGGAGCTGTTTTTT; CDR3aa: CASSMGTGELFF
abundance: NA; j_gene: TRBJ2-7; d_gene: NA; v_gene: TRBV7-6; CDR3nt: TGTGCCAGCAGCTTAGTTGCCCGGGGCTACGAGCAGTACTTC; CDR3aa: CASSLVARGYEQYF
abundance: NA; j_gene: TRBJ2-1; d_gene: NA; v_gene: TRBV7-8; CDR3nt: TGTGCCAGCAGCTTAATAGCCGGGAATGAGCAGTTCTTC; CDR3aa: CASSLIAGNEQFF
abundance: NA; j_gene: TRBJ2-3; d_gene: TRBD1; v_gene: TRBV7-9; CDR3nt: TGTGCCAGCAGAGGGGGGACAGGGGGCACAGATACGCAGTATTTT; CDR3aa: CASRGGTGGTDTQYF